Presented here are 12 T cell receptor beta chains from one specimen sequenced in a study of blood T cell repertoires in COVID-19. Generated by immunoSEQ multiplex PCR, the TCRdb table keeps only in-frame clones and is missing some. The data contain 65,000 to 80,000 clones, about 87% of them seen just once; the ten biggest clones take up approximately 5%. Sequenced input: peripheral blood. The receptors originated from a man aged 45 to 65 with active COVID-19.

V gene TRBV7-8 combines with J gene TRBJ1-5; D ambiguous. Germline CDR1 is SGHVS and CDR2 is FQNEAQ. Trimming pared 1 base from V and 4 bases from J, leaving 11 bases between. CDR3 length equals 15 residues. The CDR3 coding sequence is TGTGCCAGCAGCTTAGAATCGGGGAATAATCAGCCCCAGCATTTT. Translating it yields CASSLESGNNQPQHF.

V is TRBV27 and J is TRBJ2-7; D possibly corresponds to TRBD1 (6 bases). V shed 11 bases and J shed 3 bases, with 14 bases lying between them. Germline CDR1 MNHEY, CDR2 SMNVEV (reference sequence). This CDR3 spans 12 amino acids. The DNA for the CDR3 is TGTGCCGACAACAGGGATATCTACGAGCAGTACTTC. Its translation: CADNRDIYEQYF.

V is TRBV27 and J is TRBJ1-6; maybe TRBD1 (5 bases). With 0 bases removed from V and 8 bases from J, the gap between germline ends came to 14 bases. CDR1 is MNHEY, CDR2 SMNVEV, per germline (reference sequence). CDR3 length: 16 residues. The CDR3: CASSLSVSGGDSPLHF. The CDR3 DNA reads TGTGCCAGCAGTTTATCAGTGTCGGGGGGGGATTCACCCCTCCACTTT.

A single count supports this clone. This sequence joins TRBV28 and TRBJ2-3, with 9 bases matching TRBD1. The CDR3 totals 16 residues. V was clipped by 4 bases and J by 3 bases; unmatched bases: 8. Germline values: CDR1 MDHEN, CDR2 SYDVKM. This chain's CDR3 is CASSSGQGKFTDTQYF. Here the CDR3 DNA reads TGTGCCAGCAGTTCCGGACAGGGGAAGTTTACAGATACGCAGTATTTT.

The chain joins TRBV7-8 to TRBJ1-2; D perhaps matches TRBD1 (6 bases). The CDR3 covers 16 residues. The germline gives CDR1 SGHVS, CDR2 FQNEAQ. The V end was cut by 3 bases, the J end by 4 bases, with 18 bases between. The chain's CDR3 is CASSFRRRARGYGYTF. The CDR3 DNA reads as TGTGCCAGCAGCTTTAGGCGTAGGGCCAGGGGCTATGGCTACACCTTC.

The chain couples TRBV4-2 to TRBJ2-1; TRBD2 might be the D (6 bases). The germline V gene encodes CDR1 LGHNA and CDR2 YNFKEQ. The CDR3 spans 17 residues. The ends were cut back, 4 bases at V and 0 bases at J, with 16 bases in the middle. The CDR3 reads CASSPWGGPRSYNEQFF. The CDR3 DNA is TGTGCCAGCAGCCCTTGGGGAGGTCCCCGCTCCTACAATGAGCAGTTCTTC.

The CDR3 nucleotides are TGTGCCAGCTCAAAGGACAGGGCTGGCGGCTACACCTTC. Translation gives CASSKDRAGGYTF. The chain is built from TRBV18 and TRBJ1-2; 8 bases fit TRBD1. Germline CDR1 reads KGHSH; CDR2 reads LQKENI. The CDR3 has 13 amino acids. The J segment lost 8 bases and the V segment lost 5 bases, leaving 7 bases of the junction unmatched.

The gene calls are TRBV9 and TRBJ1-2, with a possible D match to TRBD1 (6 bases). This CDR3 is built from 13 residues. V was pared by 3 bases and J by 3 bases, with 9 bases between. In germline, CDR1 is SGDLS, CDR2 YYNGEE. CDR3 nucleotide sequence: TGTGCCAGCAGCGAGGGACACTACTATGGCTACACCTTC. Translating it yields CASSEGHYYGYTF.

CDR3 in DNA: TGTGCCAGCAGTTCACCTGTTCCCCCGAGAGCCAAAAACATTCAGTACTTC. Encoded protein: CASSSPVPPRAKNIQYF. This chain links TRBV28 with TRBJ2-4; D is ambiguous. Germline V gives CDR1 MDHEN, CDR2 SYDVKM. The CDR3 contains 17 residues. V was clipped by 4 bases and J by 0 bases, with 16 bases between them.

The chain links TRBV30 to TRBJ1-1, with 7 nucleotides matching TRBD1. Losses at the gene ends were 8 bases for V and 4 bases for J; bases not matched to a gene: 16. The CDR3 has 15 residues. Looked up from germline, CDR1 is GTSNPN and CDR2 is SVGIG (reference sequence). The CDR3 reads CAVTRDRLLPTEAFF. The CDR3 bases are TGTGCCGTCACCAGGGACAGACTACTTCCCACTGAAGCTTTCTTT.

This clone was recorded only once. The chain joins TRBV4-1 to TRBJ1-1, with TRBD1 matching 7 bases. The V and J ends lost 5 bases and 0 bases, in that order; junction bases with no gene match: 6. From germline, CDR1 is MGHRA and CDR2 YSYEKL. The CDR3 extends over 15 amino acids. CDR3 residues: CASSTRTGLNTEAFF. CDR3 nucleotides: TGCGCCAGCAGCACCCGGACAGGACTGAACACTGAAGCTTTCTTT.

The V call is TRBV6-5, the J call TRBJ1-4, with D possibly TRBD1 on 6 matching bases. Trimming removed 0 bases from V and 8 bases from J, with 13 bases in between. Germline V gene data show CDR1 as MNHEY and CDR2 as SVGAGI. The CDR3 covers 15 residues. The chain's CDR3 is CASSYSPRGWEKLFF. In nucleotides, the CDR3 is TGTGCCAGCAGTTACTCTCCCAGGGGTTGGGAAAAACTGTTTTTT.